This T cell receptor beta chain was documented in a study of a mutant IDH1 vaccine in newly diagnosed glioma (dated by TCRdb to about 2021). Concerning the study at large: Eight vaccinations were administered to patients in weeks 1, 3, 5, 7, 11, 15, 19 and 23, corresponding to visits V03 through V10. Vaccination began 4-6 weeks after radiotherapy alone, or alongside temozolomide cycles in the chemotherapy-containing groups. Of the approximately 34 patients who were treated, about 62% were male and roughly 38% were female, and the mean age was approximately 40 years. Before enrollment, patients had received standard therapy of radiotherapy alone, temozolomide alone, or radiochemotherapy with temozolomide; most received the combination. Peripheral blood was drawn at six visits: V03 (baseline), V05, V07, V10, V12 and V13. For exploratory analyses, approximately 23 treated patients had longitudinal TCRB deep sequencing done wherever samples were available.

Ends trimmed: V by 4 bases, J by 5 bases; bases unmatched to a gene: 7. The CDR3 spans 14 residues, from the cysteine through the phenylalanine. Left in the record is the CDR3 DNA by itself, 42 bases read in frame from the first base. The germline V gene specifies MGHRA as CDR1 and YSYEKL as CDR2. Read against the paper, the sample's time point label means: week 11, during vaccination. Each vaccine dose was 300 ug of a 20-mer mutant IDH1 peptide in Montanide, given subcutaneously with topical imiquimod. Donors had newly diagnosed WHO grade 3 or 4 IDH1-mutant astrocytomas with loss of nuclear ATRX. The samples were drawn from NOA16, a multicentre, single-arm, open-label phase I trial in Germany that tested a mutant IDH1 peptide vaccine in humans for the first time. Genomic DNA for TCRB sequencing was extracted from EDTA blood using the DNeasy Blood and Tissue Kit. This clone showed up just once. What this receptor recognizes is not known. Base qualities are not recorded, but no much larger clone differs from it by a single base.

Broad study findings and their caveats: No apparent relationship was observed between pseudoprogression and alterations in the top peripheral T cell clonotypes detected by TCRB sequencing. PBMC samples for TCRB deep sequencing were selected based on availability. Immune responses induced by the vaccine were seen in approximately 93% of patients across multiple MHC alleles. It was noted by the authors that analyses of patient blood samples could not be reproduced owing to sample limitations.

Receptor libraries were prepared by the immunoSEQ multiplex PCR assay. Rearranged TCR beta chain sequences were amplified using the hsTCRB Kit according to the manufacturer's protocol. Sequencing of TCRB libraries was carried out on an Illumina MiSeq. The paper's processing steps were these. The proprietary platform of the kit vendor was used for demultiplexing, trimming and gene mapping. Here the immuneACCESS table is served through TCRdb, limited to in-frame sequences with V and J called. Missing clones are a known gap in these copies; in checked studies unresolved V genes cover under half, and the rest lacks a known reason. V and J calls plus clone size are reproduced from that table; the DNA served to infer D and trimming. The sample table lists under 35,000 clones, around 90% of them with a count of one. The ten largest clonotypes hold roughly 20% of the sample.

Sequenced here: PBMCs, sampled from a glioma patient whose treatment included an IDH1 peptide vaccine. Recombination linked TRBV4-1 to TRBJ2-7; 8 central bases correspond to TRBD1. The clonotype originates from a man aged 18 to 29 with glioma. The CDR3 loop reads CASSPTGEKHEQYF. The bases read TGCGCCAGCAGCCCGACAGGGGAAAAACACGAGCAGTACTTC.